The T cell receptor beta chain under discussion was sequenced for a study of blood T cells in healthy people across ages. Study results and caveats: Because sorting was not performed, PBMCs prevented conclusive naive versus antigen-experienced comparison.

A J-beta primer mix and a sample-barcoded 5' primer were used in a second PCR of about 6 to 12 cycles. Template switching added a 12-random-nucleotide identifier to every cDNA molecule. TCRdb called the 5' RACE reads again in MiXCR, with one record for every CDR3 protein. Of under 1,000,000 distinct CDR3 sequences in the sample, about 45% were seen once. A remark on this clonotype: Antigen unknown.

Samples had at least 6 million PBMCs isolated from them. A minimum of 5 micrograms of total RNA was extracted per sample. Trimming left V 0 bases short and J 0 bases short, with 20 bases between. Germline V gene sequence: CDR1 LNHNV, CDR2 YYDKDF (reference sequence). This CDR3 has 19 residues. The sequence was collected from a man at least 80 years old in good health. Sequenced material: blood. V gene TRBV15 combines with J gene TRBJ2-5; D is perhaps TRBD1 (6 bases). CDR3 nucleotide sequence: TGTGCCACCAGCAGAGATGCTGGGGGACGGACAGTGTACCAAGAGACCCAGTACTTC. It is translated as CATSRDAGGRTVYQETQYF.